The rows below give T cell receptor beta chains drawn from one sample of a study of PD-L1 blockade in urothelial cancer. Assay: immunoSEQ multiplex PCR; the TCRdb copy retains only in-frame clones and omits some. The sample shows around 100,000 clones, 85% to 95% of them seen only once. The sequences come from PBMCs, collected around atezolizumab (anti-PD-L1) treatment. These receptors were taken from a man aged 55 to 69 with urothelial cancer. CDR3s include the opening cysteine and the closing phenylalanine or tryptophan. The D gene is left open where the match is weak. Rows give clone size only sometimes, using once, few, many, or a class for an expanded clone.

d_gene | j_gene | abundance | v_gene | CDR3nt | CDR3aa
TRBD1 | TRBJ1-1 | . | TRBV5-1 | TGCGCCAGCAGCTCCGACAGGGTGTCGCCTGAAGCTTTCTTT | CASSSDRVSPEAFF
TRBD1 | TRBJ1-1 | . | TRBV2 | TGTGCCGGAGAACAGGGGGCTGGCACTGAAGCTTTCTTT | CAGEQGAGTEAFF
. | TRBJ2-3 | . | TRBV27 | TGTGCCAGCAGGACCCTGGGGGGATGGGGTAGCACAGATACGCAGTATTTT | CASRTLGGWGSTDTQYF
TRBD2 | TRBJ2-7 | . | TRBV27 | TGTGCCAGCAGTCCAGTCCCCCATAGCGGGGGGGCGGGCGAGCAGTACTTC | CASSPVPHSGGAGEQYF
TRBD2 | TRBJ2-7 | . | TRBV5-1 | TGCGCCAGCAGCTTGGGGGGATTAGCGGGTATCTACGAGCAGTACTTC | CASSLGGLAGIYEQYF
. | TRBJ2-2 | . | TRBV9 | TGTGCCAGCAGCTTAACTATTAACACCGGGGAGCTGTTTTTT | CASSLTINTGELFF
. | TRBJ2-6 | . | TRBV7-2 | TGTGCCAGCAGCTTAGGGCAGGGCAACTCTGGGGCCAACGTCCTGACTTTC | CASSLGQGNSGANVLTF
TRBD1 | TRBJ2-4 | . | TRBV4-1 | TGCGCCAGCAGCCAAAGGCGGGACAGGGGTTTCATTCAGTACTTC | CASSQRRDRGFIQYF
. | TRBJ2-2 | . | TRBV28 | TGTGCCAGCCTTGAAGCCCTGCGGACCGGGGAGCTGTTTTTT | CASLEALRTGELFF
. | TRBJ2-7 | . | TRBV7-2 | TGTGCCAGCAGCCCGCAGGGTAGCTCCTACGAGCAGTACTTC | CASSPQGSSYEQYF
TRBD2 | TRBJ2-7 | . | TRBV5-8 | TGTGCCAGCAGCTTCAGAGCGGGAAGGGGTTCGGTCGAGCAGTACTTC | CASSFRAGRGSVEQYF
TRBD2 | TRBJ2-1 | . | TRBV5-1 | TGCGCCAGCAGCTTGGGTCCAAGTGGGACTAGCAATGAGCAGTTCTTC | CASSLGPSGTSNEQFF
. | TRBJ2-7 | once | TRBV28 | TGTGCCAGCAGTTTAAGCAACTTCCGGCAGGGGTACGAGCAGTACTTC | CASSLSNFRQGYEQYF
TRBD2 | TRBJ2-3 | once | TRBV5-1 | TGCGCCAGCAGAACTAGCGGGGGGGATGTCACAGATACGCAGTATTTT | CASRTSGGDVTDTQYF
TRBD1 | TRBJ2-7 | . | TRBV7-9 | TGTGCCAGCAGCTCGGGGACAGGGGCTGGGAAGTACTTC | CASSSGTGAGKYF
. | TRBJ2-3 | . | TRBV7-8 | TGTGCCAGCAGCTTAGATAGGACAGCTTTTAGCACAGATACGCAGTATTTT | CASSLDRTAFSTDTQYF
TRBD1 | TRBJ1-2 | . | TRBV4-1 | TGCGCCAGCAGCCTGTCACCGGGACAGCCTTATGGCTACACCTTC | CASSLSPGQPYGYTF
. | TRBJ2-3 | . | TRBV7-9 | TGTGCCAGCAGCCATAGACAGGTTTTGAGTTCAGATACGCAGTATTTT | CASSHRQVLSSDTQYF
. | TRBJ2-7 | . | TRBV10-3 | TGTGCCATCAGTGAGTCGGTACAGGGTAATTCCTACGAGCAGTACTTC | CAISESVQGNSYEQYF
TRBD2 | TRBJ2-5 | . | TRBV10-1 | TGCGCCAGCAGTGAGTCGATAGCGGGCCTCTACCAAGAGACCCAGTACTTC | CASSESIAGLYQETQYF
TRBD1 | TRBJ1-1 | . | TRBV18 | TGTGCCAGCTCACCGGGTCCAGGGGGGTTAACTACTGAAGCTTTCTTT | CASSPGPGGLTTEAFF
. | TRBJ1-6 | once | TRBV11-2 | TGTGCCAGCAGCGACGAACGACACTCTTTCAATTCACCCCTCCACTTT | CASSDERHSFNSPLHF
TRBD2 | TRBJ2-5 | . | TRBV7-3 | TGTGCCAGCAGCTTAGGGACTAGCGGGGGAGGGGAGACCCAGTACTTC | CASSLGTSGGGETQYF
TRBD1 | TRBJ1-4 | . | TRBV30 | TGTGCCTGGAGCGCGGACAGGGGGCGTGAAAAACTGTTTTTT | CAWSADRGREKLFF
. | TRBJ2-3 | . | TRBV6-1 | TGTGCCTCAGGTCGAGATACGCAGTATTTT | CASGRDTQYF
TRBD2 | TRBJ2-3 | . | TRBV6-5 | TGTGCCAGCAGTTCTCCGGGGGGGATCACAGATACGCAGTATTTT | CASSSPGGITDTQYF
. | TRBJ2-1 | . | TRBV21-1 | TGTGCCAGCAGCAAAGATGAAAGCGGAGACTCCTACAATGAGCAGTTCTTC | CASSKDESGDSYNEQFF